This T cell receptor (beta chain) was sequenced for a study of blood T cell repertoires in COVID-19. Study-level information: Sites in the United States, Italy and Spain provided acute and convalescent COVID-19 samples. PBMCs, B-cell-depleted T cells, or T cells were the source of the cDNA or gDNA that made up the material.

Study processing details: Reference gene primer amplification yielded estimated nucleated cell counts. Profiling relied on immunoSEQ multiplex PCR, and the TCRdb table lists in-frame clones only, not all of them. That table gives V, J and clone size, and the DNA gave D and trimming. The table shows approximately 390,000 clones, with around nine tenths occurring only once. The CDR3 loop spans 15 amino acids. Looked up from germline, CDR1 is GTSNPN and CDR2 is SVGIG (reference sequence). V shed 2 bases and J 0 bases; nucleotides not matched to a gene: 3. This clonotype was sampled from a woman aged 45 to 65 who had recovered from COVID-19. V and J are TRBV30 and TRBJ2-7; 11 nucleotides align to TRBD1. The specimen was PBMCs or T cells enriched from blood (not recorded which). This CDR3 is CAWSRGTGGSYEQYF. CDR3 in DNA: TGTGCCTGGAGTCGGGGGACAGGGGGCTCCTACGAGCAGTACTTC. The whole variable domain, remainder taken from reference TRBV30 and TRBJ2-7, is SQTIHQWPATLVQPVGSPLSLECTVEGTSNPNLYWYRQAAGRGLQLLFYSVGIGQISSEVPQNLSASRPQDRQFILSSKKLLLSDSGFYLCAWSRGTGGSYEQYFGPGTRLTVT.